The clone carrying this T cell receptor beta chain was seen only a few times. These data are taken from a study of blood T cell repertoires in COVID-19. Study at large: Samples came from the United States, Italy and Spain, spanning acute and convalescent COVID-19.

Original analysis: Reference gene primer amplification gave estimated nucleated cell counts. The table came from immunoSEQ multiplex PCR; TCRdb's copy has only in-frame clones and leaves some out. V, J and clone size derive from that table, while D and trimming were established from the DNA sequence. The data show under 95,000 clones, with roughly 89% seen just once and over 5% held by the top ten. The receptor comes from a man aged 60-69 years with acute or convalescent COVID-19. Material: peripheral blood.

The CDR3: CASSEVGQGLHEQYF. CDR3 nucleotide sequence: TGTGCCAGCAGTGAAGTGGGACAGGGGCTCCACGAGCAGTACTTC. The rearrangement links TRBV25-1 to TRBJ2-7; 10 bases are shared with TRBD1. The CDR3 has 15 amino acids. J was trimmed by 5 bases and V by 2 bases; bases with no gene match: 6. Germline CDR1 and CDR2: MGHDK and SYGVNS.